These T cell receptor beta chains were read from a single sample in a study of blood T cell repertoires in COVID-19. Only in-frame clones appear in the TCRdb table, and some are missing; sequencing was by immunoSEQ multiplex PCR. Among 95,000 to 150,000 clones, about 79% were seen once, and the ten largest hold roughly 2.1%. Material: peripheral blood. These receptors originate from a man between 65 and 85 years old with acute or convalescent COVID-19. Each CDR3 is given with its conserved first and last residue.

length	V	J	CDR3
15	TRBV11-2	TRBJ2-7	CASSLVPDRGIRQYF
17	TRBV9	TRBJ2-2	CASSSRLAGERAGELFF
14	TRBV6-5	TRBJ2-7	CASTADRAPYEQYF
17	TRBV5-6	TRBJ2-3	CASRMGGRGLSTDTQYF
14	TRBV5-1	TRBJ1-2	CASSLGGTSYGYTF
18	TRBV2	TRBJ1-6	CASSPRGGTGTGVSPLHF
13	TRBV19	TRBJ1-2	CASTQTGNYGYTF
12	TRBV11-3	TRBJ2-1	CACSSAGDEQFF
16	TRBV4-3	TRBJ2-6	CASSQDLESGANVLTF
13	TRBV5-6	TRBJ1-1	CASSGSGNTEAFF
13	TRBV6-5	TRBJ2-1	CASSYAGGSEQFF
15	TRBV6-2/TRBV6-3	TRBJ1-1	CASSPPPGGYTEAFF
14	TRBV7-2	TRBJ2-7	CASNRDRVRYEQYF
16	TRBV18	TRBJ1-3	CASSNLKQGLGNTIYF
14	TRBV6-5	TRBJ2-7	CASASAGGLEEQYF
15	TRBV5-1	TRBJ1-1	CASSPLTGEGTEAFF
13	TRBV7-3	TRBJ2-1	CASSRLAGIEQFF
16	TRBV3-1/TRBV3-2	TRBJ2-7	CASTPRELALPYEQYF
15	TRBV5-6	TRBJ2-4	CASSLLAGDKNIQYF
17	TRBV12-5	TRBJ1-6	CASGLVIGAGGNSPLHF
17	TRBV5-1	TRBJ2-1	CASSLAPGDSSYNEQFF
14	TRBV5-1	TRBJ1-2	CASSVSEVNYGYTF
13	TRBV5-4	TRBJ1-2	CASSLGENSGYTF
13	TRBV6-5	TRBJ1-2	CASSRGQTNGYTF
14	TRBV6-2/TRBV6-3	TRBJ1-1	CASSYQGLNTEAFF
10	TRBV12-3/TRBV12-4	TRBJ1-1	CASSFGTAAF
13	TRBV14	TRBJ1-2	CASSRTGGNGYTF
14	TRBV12-2	TRBJ1-2	CASRSTGTRYGYTF
16	TRBV6-5	TRBJ2-7	CASSYDNGRFLYEQYF
16	TRBV2	TRBJ1-3	CASSVQPGISGNTIYF
15	TRBV6-5	TRBJ2-5	CASTSGLAGQETQYF
16	TRBV11-1	TRBJ2-5	CASSFTMTGGRETQYF
15	TRBV19	TRBJ1-1	CASSIVGRWNTEAFF
16	TRBV5-1	TRBJ1-6	CASSLWDRGRNSPLHF
14	TRBV5-1	TRBJ1-5	CASSFSGGDQPQHF
14	TRBV5-5	TRBJ2-1	CASSETGGSNEQFF
15	TRBV6-5	TRBJ2-1	CASSSLAGGLNEQFF